The entry that follows covers one T cell receptor (beta chain) sequence. TCRdb's copy holds only in-frame clones and misses some; the assay was immunoSEQ multiplex PCR. The sample records approximately 25,000 clones, about 74% being singletons. Every patient had relapsed following autologous stem cell transplantation, and cohorts differed in brentuximab vedotin exposure. Magnetic negative selection purified CD4+ T cells from thawed PBMCs. This entry comes from a study of PD-1 blockade in classical Hodgkin lymphoma. CDR1 is SGHVS, CDR2 FQNEAQ, per germline. The CDR3 has 14 residues. V lost 0 bases, J lost 5 bases, and 10 bases lay in between.

The sequencing here drew on CD4+ T cells from blood, taken at baseline. This clonotype was obtained from a human donor with classical Hodgkin lymphoma. The rearrangement uses TRBV7-8 and TRBJ2-5; tentatively, D is TRBD1 (5 bases). The CDR3 loop is CASSLALGVETQYF. The CDR3 DNA is TGTGCCAGCAGCTTAGCGTTAGGGGTCGAGACCCAGTACTTC.